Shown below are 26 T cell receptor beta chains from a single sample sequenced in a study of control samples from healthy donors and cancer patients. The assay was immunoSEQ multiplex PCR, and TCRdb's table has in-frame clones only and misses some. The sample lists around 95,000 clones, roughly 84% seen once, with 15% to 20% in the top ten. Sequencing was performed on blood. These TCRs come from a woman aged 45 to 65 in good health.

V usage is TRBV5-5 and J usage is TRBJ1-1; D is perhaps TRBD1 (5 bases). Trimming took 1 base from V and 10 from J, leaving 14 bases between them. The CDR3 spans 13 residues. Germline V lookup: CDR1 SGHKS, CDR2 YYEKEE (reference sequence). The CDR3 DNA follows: TGTGCCAGCAGCTTGACCAGGGACGTAGGAGCTTTCTTT. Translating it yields CASSLTRDVGAFF.

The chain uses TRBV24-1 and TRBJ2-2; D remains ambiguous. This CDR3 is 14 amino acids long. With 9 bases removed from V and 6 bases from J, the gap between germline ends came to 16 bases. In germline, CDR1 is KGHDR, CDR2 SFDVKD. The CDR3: CATEESPGPGELFF. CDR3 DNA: TGTGCCACCGAGGAATCTCCAGGTCCCGGGGAGCTGTTTTTT.

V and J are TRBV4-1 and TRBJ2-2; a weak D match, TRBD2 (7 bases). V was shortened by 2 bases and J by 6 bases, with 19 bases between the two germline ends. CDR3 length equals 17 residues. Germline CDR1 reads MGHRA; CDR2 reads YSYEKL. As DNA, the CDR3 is TGCGCCAGCAGCCAACCATTTCGGGGGGCGCAACCCGGGGAGCTGTTTTTT. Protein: CASSQPFRGAQPGELFF.

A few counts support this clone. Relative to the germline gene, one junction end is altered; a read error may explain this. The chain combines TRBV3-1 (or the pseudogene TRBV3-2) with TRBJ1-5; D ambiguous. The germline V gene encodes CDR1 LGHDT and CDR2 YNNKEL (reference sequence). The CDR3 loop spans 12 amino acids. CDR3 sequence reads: CASSRTSGPLDF. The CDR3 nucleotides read TGTGCCAGCAGCCGAACCTCCGGGCCCTTGGATTTT.

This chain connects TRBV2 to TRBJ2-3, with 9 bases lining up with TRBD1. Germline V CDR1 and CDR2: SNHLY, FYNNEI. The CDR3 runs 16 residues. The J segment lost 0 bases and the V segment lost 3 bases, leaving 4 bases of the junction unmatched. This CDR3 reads CASSDPQGASTDTQYF. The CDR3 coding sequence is TGTGCCAGCAGTGACCCACAGGGGGCTAGCACAGATACGCAGTATTTT.

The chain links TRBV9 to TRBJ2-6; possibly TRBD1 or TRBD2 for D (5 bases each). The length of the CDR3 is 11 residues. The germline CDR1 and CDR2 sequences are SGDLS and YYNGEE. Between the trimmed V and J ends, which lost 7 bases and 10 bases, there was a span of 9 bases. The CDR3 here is CASEGLNVLTF. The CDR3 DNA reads TGTGCCAGCGAGGGGCTGAACGTCCTGACTTTC.

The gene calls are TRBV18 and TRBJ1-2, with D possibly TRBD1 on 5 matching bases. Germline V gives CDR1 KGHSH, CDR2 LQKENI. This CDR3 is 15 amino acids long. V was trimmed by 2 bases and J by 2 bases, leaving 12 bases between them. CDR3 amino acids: CASSPVREGNYGYTF. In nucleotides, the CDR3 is TGTGCCAGCTCACCAGTCAGAGAGGGGAACTATGGCTACACCTTC.

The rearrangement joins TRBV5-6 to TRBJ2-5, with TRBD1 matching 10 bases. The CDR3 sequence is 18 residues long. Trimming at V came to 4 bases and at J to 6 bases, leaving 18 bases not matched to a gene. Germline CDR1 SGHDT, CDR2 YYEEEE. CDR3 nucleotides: TGTGCCAGCAGCCATGACAATACCGGGACAGGGGATCAAAAGACCCAGTACTTC. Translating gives CASSHDNTGTGDQKTQYF.

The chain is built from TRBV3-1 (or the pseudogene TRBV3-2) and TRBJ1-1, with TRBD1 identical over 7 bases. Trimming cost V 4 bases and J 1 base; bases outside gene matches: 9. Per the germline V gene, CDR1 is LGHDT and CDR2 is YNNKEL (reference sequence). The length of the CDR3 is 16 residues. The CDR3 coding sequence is TGTGCCAGCAGCCGAACAGGGGCTAGTAGGAACACTGAAGCTTTCTTT. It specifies CASSRTGASRNTEAFF.

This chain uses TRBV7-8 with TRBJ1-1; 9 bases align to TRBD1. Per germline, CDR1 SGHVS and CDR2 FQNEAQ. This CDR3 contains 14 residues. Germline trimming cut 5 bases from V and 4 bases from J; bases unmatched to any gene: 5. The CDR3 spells CASSLLTGGTEAFF. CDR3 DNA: TGTGCCAGCAGCCTACTGACAGGGGGCACTGAAGCTTTCTTT.

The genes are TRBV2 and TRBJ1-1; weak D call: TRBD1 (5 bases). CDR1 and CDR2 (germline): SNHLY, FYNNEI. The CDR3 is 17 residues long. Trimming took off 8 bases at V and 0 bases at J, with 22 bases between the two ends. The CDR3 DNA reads TGTGCCAGCGGCGGTTGGGGGTTTCAGGACATGAACACTGAAGCTTTCTTT. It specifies CASGGWGFQDMNTEAFF. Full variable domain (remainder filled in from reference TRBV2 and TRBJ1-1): EPEVTQTPSHQVTQMGQEVILRCVPISNHLYFYWYRQILGQKVEFLVSFYNNEISEKSEIFDDQFSVERPDGSNFTLKIRSTKLEDSAMYFCASGGWGFQDMNTEAFFGQGTRLTVV.

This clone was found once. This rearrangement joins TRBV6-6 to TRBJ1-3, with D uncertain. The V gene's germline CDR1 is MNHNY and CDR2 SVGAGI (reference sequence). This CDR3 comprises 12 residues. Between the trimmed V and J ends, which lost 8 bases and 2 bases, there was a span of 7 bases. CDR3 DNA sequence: TGTGCCAGCGGGCAGGCTGGAAACACCATATATTTT. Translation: CASGQAGNTIYF.

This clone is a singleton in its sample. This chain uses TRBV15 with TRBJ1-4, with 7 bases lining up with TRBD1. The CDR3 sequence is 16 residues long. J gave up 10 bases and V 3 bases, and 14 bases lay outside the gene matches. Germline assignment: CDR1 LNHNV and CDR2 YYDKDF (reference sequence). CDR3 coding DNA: TGTGCCACCAGCAGGGCGACCGAGGGGGCGTGGGGAAAACTGTTTTTT. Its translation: CATSRATEGAWGKLFF.

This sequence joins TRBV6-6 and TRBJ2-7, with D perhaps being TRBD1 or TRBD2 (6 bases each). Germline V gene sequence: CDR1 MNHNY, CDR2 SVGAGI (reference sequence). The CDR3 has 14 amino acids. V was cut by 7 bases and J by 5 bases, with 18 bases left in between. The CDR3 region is CASNSGLGGHEQYF. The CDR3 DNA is TGTGCCAGCAACTCTGGGTTAGGGGGGCACGAGCAGTACTTC.

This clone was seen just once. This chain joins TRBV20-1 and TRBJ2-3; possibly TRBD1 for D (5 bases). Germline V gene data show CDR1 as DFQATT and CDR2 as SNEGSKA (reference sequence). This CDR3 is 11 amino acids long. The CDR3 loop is CSLTVPDTQYF. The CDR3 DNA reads TGCAGCTTGACAGTCCCAGATACGCAGTATTTT.

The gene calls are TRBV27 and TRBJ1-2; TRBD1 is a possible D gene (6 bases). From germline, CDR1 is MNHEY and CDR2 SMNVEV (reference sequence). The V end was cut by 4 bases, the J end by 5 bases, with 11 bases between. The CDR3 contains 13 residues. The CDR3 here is CASSSWTAYGYTF. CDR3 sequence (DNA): TGTGCCAGCAGTTCATGGACAGCGTATGGCTACACCTTC.

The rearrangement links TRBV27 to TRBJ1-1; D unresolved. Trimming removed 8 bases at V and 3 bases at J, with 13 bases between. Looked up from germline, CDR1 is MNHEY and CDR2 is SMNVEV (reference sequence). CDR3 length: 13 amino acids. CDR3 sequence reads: CASGVQGYTEAFF. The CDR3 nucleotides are TGTGCCAGCGGAGTGCAAGGATACACTGAAGCTTTCTTT.

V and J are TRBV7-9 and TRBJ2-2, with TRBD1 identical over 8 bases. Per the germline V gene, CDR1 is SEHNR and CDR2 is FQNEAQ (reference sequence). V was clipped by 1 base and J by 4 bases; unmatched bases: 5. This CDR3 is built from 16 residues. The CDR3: CASSLVWTGTTGELFF. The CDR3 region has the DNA TGTGCCAGCAGCTTAGTTTGGACAGGGACCACCGGGGAGCTGTTTTTT.

CDR3 region: CASSQDLSAVSPLHF. CDR3 sequence (DNA): TGTGCCAGCAGCCAAGATCTATCTGCGGTCTCACCCCTCCACTTT. The V and J genes are TRBV14 and TRBJ1-6; no definite D call. With 0 bases removed from V and 10 bases from J, the gap between germline ends came to 13 bases. Germline V lookup: CDR1 SGHDN, CDR2 FVKESK. This CDR3 has 15 residues.

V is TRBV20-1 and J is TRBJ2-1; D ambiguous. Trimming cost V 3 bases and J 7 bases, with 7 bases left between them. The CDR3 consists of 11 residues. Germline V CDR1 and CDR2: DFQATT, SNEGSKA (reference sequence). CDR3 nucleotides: TGCAGTGCTAGGCGGATAAATGAGCAGTTCTTC. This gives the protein CSARRINEQFF.

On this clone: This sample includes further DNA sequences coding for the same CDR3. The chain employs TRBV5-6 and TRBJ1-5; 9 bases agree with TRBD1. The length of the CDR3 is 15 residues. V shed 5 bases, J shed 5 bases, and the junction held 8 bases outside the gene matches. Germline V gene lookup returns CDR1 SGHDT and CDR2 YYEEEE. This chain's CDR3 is CASSRRDRVHQPQHF. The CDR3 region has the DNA TGTGCCAGCAGTCGCCGGGACAGGGTCCATCAGCCCCAGCATTTT.

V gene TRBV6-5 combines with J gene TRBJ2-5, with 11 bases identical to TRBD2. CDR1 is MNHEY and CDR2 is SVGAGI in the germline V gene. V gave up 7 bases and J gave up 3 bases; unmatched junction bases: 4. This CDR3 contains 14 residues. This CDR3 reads CASMRLAGKETQYF. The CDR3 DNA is TGTGCCAGCATGAGACTAGCGGGGAAAGAGACCCAGTACTTC.

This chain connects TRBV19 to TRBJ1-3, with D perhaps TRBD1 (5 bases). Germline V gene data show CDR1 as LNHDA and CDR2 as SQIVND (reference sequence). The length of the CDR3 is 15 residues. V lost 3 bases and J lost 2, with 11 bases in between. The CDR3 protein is CASSIDRSTGNTIYF. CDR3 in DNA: TGTGCCAGTAGTATCGACAGATCAACTGGAAACACCATATATTTT.

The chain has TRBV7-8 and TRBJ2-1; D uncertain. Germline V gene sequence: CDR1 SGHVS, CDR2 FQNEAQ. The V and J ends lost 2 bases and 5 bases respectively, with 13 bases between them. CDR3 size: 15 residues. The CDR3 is CASSLIYRLDNEQFF. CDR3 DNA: TGTGCCAGCAGCTTAATATACCGACTCGACAATGAGCAGTTCTTC.

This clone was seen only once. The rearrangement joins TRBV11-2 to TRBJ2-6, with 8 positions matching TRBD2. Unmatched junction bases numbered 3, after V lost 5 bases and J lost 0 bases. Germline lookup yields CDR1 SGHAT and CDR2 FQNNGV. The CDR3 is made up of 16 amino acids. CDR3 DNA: TGTGCCAGCAGCACTAGCGGCCCCTCTGGGGCCAACGTCCTGACTTTC. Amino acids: CASSTSGPSGANVLTF.

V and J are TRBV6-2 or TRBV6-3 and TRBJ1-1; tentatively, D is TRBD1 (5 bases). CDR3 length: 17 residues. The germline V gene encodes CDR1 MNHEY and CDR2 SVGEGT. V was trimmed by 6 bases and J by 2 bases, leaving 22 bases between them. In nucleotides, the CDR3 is TGTGCCAGCAGCAAAGGGTTAGACAGACGCTTAAACACTGAAGCTTTCTTT. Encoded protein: CASSKGLDRRLNTEAFF.